The 12 T cell receptor beta chains listed next were all sequenced from one sample in a study of prognosis after radiotherapy for stage I lung cancer. Using two-round multiplex PCR, the authors amplified TCR beta CDR3 from genomic DNA. Every TRBV and TRBJ gene had its own specific primer in first-round PCR. TCRdb re-called the multiplex PCR reads through MiXCR, storing one row per CDR3 protein. Among 30,000 to 40,000 distinct CDR3 sequences listed, more than 30% were seen once. The starting material was PBMCs, obtained before or after stereotactic body radiation therapy (not recorded which). Every receptor here comes from a donor aged 50 or older with non-small cell lung cancer.

This clonotype was picked up many times. The gene calls are TRBV6-5 and TRBJ1-1; D is undetermined. Trimming took off 4 bases at V and 0 bases at J, with 6 bases between the two ends. This CDR3 comprises 13 residues. Germline assignment: CDR1 MNHEY and CDR2 SVGAGI. CDR3 sequence: CASSLTMNTEAFF. The CDR3 nucleotides are TGTGCCAGCAGTTTGACAATGAACACTGAAGCTTTCTTT.

This clonotype appeared many times. This chain links TRBV6-1 with TRBJ2-5; 7 bases align to TRBD1. CDR1 and CDR2 (germline): MNHNS, SASEGT. The trim removed 3 bases at V and 2 bases at J, leaving 6 bases unmatched. CDR3 size: 15 residues. The CDR3 region has the DNA TGTGCCAGCAGTGATTACGGGACAGAGCAAGAGACCCAGTACTTC. Amino acid sequence: CASSDYGTEQETQYF.

As regards this clonotype: Germline and junction disagree at one end, which may indicate a read error. The rearrangement joins TRBV18 to TRBJ1-5; no clear D gene. The length of the CDR3 is 15 residues. The germline CDR1 and CDR2 sequences are KGHSH and LQKENI. CDR3 sequence reads: CASSPPLGRQSAPAF. The CDR3 nucleotides read TGTGCCAGCTCACCACCGCTAGGACGGCAATCAGCCCCAGCATTT.

This clonotype showed up many times. The chain combines TRBV20-1 with TRBJ2-7; D unresolved. The V end lost 3 bases, the J end lost 4 bases, and 19 bases lay between the germline ends. The CDR3 totals 15 residues. In germline, CDR1 is DFQATT, CDR2 SNEGSKA (reference sequence). This chain's CDR3 is CSARDPSVSLYEQYF. CDR3 DNA: TGCAGTGCTAGGGACCCTTCAGTTTCCCTTTACGAGCAGTACTTC.

This clonotype has a count of ten or more. This sequence joins TRBV5-1 and TRBJ2-7; 7 bases map to TRBD2. The germline V gene encodes CDR1 SGHRS and CDR2 YFSETQ. The V segment lost 2 bases and the J segment 0 bases; nucleotides outside the gene matches: 14. The CDR3 contains 18 residues. Here the CDR3 DNA reads TGCGCCAGCAGCTTAGGAGTCGGCGGGCGGGGGAGCTCCTACGAGCAGTACTTC. It translates to CASSLGVGGRGSSYEQYF.

This clonotype has a count of ten or more. The V and J genes are TRBV5-4 and TRBJ2-3; 11 nucleotides align to TRBD2. V lost 10 bases, J lost 7 bases, and 8 bases stayed unmatched. Germline CDR1 reads SGHNT; CDR2 reads YYREEE (reference sequence). The CDR3 contains 13 residues. The CDR3 loop is CAGSASGGYTQYF. In nucleotides, the CDR3 is TGTGCCGGGAGCGCTAGCGGGGGGTATACGCAGTATTTT.

A remark on this clonotype: This may be a read error: a much more frequent sequence differs by one nucleotide. The chain has TRBV6-9 and TRBJ1-6; no clear D gene. The germline CDR1 and CDR2 sequences are MNHGY and SVAAGI. V was trimmed by 3 bases and J by 9 bases, leaving 15 bases between them. This CDR3 comprises 15 residues. The CDR3 loop is CASSYGRGIGSPLHF. The CDR3 coding sequence is TGTGCCAGCAGTTACGGGAGAGGGATTGGTTCACCCCTCCACTTT.

This chain joins TRBV7-3 and TRBJ2-4; 8 nucleotides align to TRBD2. CDR3 length: 15 residues. After removal of 2 bases from V and 7 bases from J, the junction contained 7 bases not matched to a gene. The germline gives CDR1 SGHTA, CDR2 FQGTGA. CDR3 loop: CASSLSGGVCNIQYF. The CDR3, as DNA: TGTGCCAGCAGCTTATCCGGGGGGGTATGTAACATTCAGTACTTC. Variable domain in full (rest from reference TRBV7-3 and TRBJ2-4): GAGVSQTPSNKVTEKGKYVELRCDPISGHTALYWYRQSLGQGPEFLIYFQGTGAADDSGLPNDRFFAVRPEGSVSTLKIQRTERGDSAVYLCASSLSGGVCNIQYFGAGTRLSVL.

This clonotype has ten or more counts. This sequence joins TRBV20-1 and TRBJ1-5; D not resolved. The CDR3 spans 13 residues. V lost 3 bases to trimming and J lost 0 bases, with 6 bases between them. Germline loops: CDR1 DFQATT, CDR2 SNEGSKA (reference sequence). CDR3 amino acids: CSASGYSNQPQHF. CDR3 sequence (DNA): TGCAGTGCTAGCGGATATAGCAATCAGCCCCAGCATTTT.

This clonotype was recorded many times. The chain has TRBV6-2 or TRBV6-3 and TRBJ1-2, with D possibly being TRBD1 (6 bases). Germline V gene lookup returns CDR1 MNHEY and CDR2 SVGEGT. This CDR3 spans 13 amino acids. The V end was cut by 5 bases, the J end by 10 bases, with 17 bases between. The CDR3 sequence: CASSHRDKADYTF. The CDR3 nucleotides read TGTGCCAGCAGTCATCGGGACAAGGCTGACTACACCTTC.

This clonotype was picked up many times. The chain recombines TRBV15 with TRBJ1-3; no clear D gene. CDR3 length equals 14 residues. Germline V lookup: CDR1 LNHNV, CDR2 YYDKDF (reference sequence). With 3 bases removed from V and 0 bases from J, the gap between germline ends came to 6 bases. The CDR3 sequence is CATSSVSSGNTIYF. Written as DNA, the CDR3 is TGTGCCACCAGCAGTGTGAGCTCTGGAAACACCATATATTTT.

The CDR3 DNA reads TGTGCCAGCAGCCTGTATGGGGGGGAAGCTTTCTTT. Translation: CASSLYGGEAFF. This chain connects TRBV5-4 to TRBJ1-1; a possible D gene is TRBD1 (5 bases). This CDR3 has 12 residues. Germline V lookup: CDR1 SGHNT, CDR2 YYREEE (reference sequence). Trimming shortened V by 4 bases and J by 8 bases, and 12 bases separated the two germline ends.